The 20 T cell receptor beta chains given below trace back to one sample, sequenced in a study of lymphopenia after photon versus proton radiotherapy. Measured with immunoSEQ multiplex PCR; TCRdb has only the in-frame clones, and not every one. This table has 25,000 to 30,000 clones, around 85% appearing once. The specimen comprised peripheral blood, sampled from a patient treated with photon-based radiotherapy. The receptors come from a man aged 45-65 years with gastric cancer.

This sequence joins TRBV10-1 and TRBJ1-3; a possible D gene is TRBD1 (6 bases). The CDR3 has 15 residues. V lost 6 bases to trimming and J lost 4 bases, with 16 bases between them. Looked up from germline, CDR1 is WNHNN and CDR2 is SYGVQD (reference sequence). The CDR3 region is CASSAYRDPGNTIYF. The CDR3, as DNA: TGCGCCAGCAGCGCGTACAGGGATCCCGGAAACACCATATATTTT.

This sequence joins TRBV11-1 and TRBJ1-2; 10 bases fit TRBD1. There are 13 residues in the CDR3. V shed 5 bases, J shed 7 bases, and the junction held 4 bases outside the gene matches. CDR1 is SGHAT, CDR2 FQDESV, per germline (reference sequence). CDR3 nucleotides: TGTGCCAGCAGCCACGGGACAGGGGTTGGCTACACCTTC. Protein product: CASSHGTGVGYTF.

The V and J genes are TRBV6-5 and TRBJ1-2; TRBD1 is a possible D gene (5 bases). The CDR3 runs to 14 residues. The germline V and J ends were trimmed by 5 bases and 2 bases, with 12 bases remaining between them. Germline CDR1 MNHEY, CDR2 SVGAGI. The CDR3 here is CASSTPGRNYGYTF. The CDR3 bases are TGTGCCAGCAGTACACCGGGACGGAACTATGGCTACACCTTC.

This clone was seen once. The rearrangement joins TRBV5-1 to TRBJ1-1; TRBD1 might be the D (6 bases). This CDR3 has 15 amino acids. Between the trimmed V and J ends, which lost 0 bases and 7 bases, there was a span of 16 bases. Germline CDR1 SGHRS, CDR2 YFSETQ. CDR3 in DNA: TGCGCCAGCAGCTTGGGTTGGCAGGGGTCGGTTGAAGCTTTCTTT. Translated: CASSLGWQGSVEAFF.

Only a few counts were recorded for this clone. The genes are TRBV19 and TRBJ2-7, with TRBD1 matching 8 bases. After removal of 4 bases from V and 6 bases from J, the junction contained 2 bases not matched to a gene. The CDR3 is made up of 12 amino acids. Germline V gives CDR1 LNHDA, CDR2 SQIVND (reference sequence). In nucleotides, the CDR3 is TGTGCCAGTAGTAGGACAGGGATCGAGCAGTACTTC. Translating it yields CASSRTGIEQYF.

J is TRBJ2-1 and V is TRBV5-1; D is unresolved. The germline CDR1 and CDR2 sequences are SGHRS and YFSETQ. Trimming cost V 0 bases and J 3 bases, with 4 bases left between them. The CDR3 contains 13 residues. The CDR3 region is CASSLGLYNEQFF. In nucleotides, the CDR3 is TGCGCCAGCAGCTTGGGACTCTACAATGAGCAGTTCTTC. Filled out from reference TRBV5-1 and TRBJ2-1, the complete variable domain reads KAGVTQTPRYLIKTRGQQVTLSCSPISGHRSVSWYQQTPGQGLQFLFEYFSETQRNKGNFPGRFSGRQFSNSRSEMNVSTLELGDSALYLCASSLGLYNEQFFGPGTRLTVL.

This clone was recorded a few times. The chain employs TRBV10-2 and TRBJ1-2, with D possibly being TRBD1 (6 bases). Germline V CDR1 and CDR2: WSHSY, SAAADI. The CDR3 has 12 amino acids. Deletions cut 9 bases from V and 3 bases from J, with 11 bases between. This chain's CDR3 is CASGGHDYGYTF. DNA of the CDR3: TGCGCCAGTGGGGGACACGACTATGGCTACACCTTC.

This chain links TRBV20-1 with TRBJ1-2, with D uncertain. The CDR3 sequence is 9 residues long. Germline assignment: CDR1 DFQATT and CDR2 SNEGSKA (reference sequence). Trimming cost V 7 bases and J 6 bases, with 6 bases left between them. Here the CDR3 reads CSVPDGYTF. The DNA for the CDR3 is TGCAGTGTTCCGGATGGCTACACCTTC.

This rearrangement joins TRBV30 to TRBJ1-2, with TRBD1 identical over 9 bases. After removal of 7 bases from V and 8 bases from J, the junction contained 5 bases not matched to a gene. The CDR3 is 11 residues long. Germline loops: CDR1 GTSNPN, CDR2 SVGIG (reference sequence). CDR3 amino acids: CASTGGKGYTF. DNA for the CDR3: TGTGCCTCCACAGGGGGCAAAGGCTACACCTTC.

The V and J genes are TRBV19 and TRBJ2-3; TRBD1 is a possible D gene (5 bases). With 1 base removed from V and 4 bases from J, the gap between germline ends came to 15 bases. The CDR3 sequence is 16 residues long. In germline, CDR1 is LNHDA, CDR2 SQIVND (reference sequence). The CDR3 region is CASSIGGRWSADTQYF. CDR3 in DNA: TGTGCCAGTAGTATAGGGGGCAGGTGGTCGGCAGATACGCAGTATTTT.

The V and J genes are TRBV4-2 and TRBJ2-5, with D perhaps assigned TRBD1 or TRBD2 (5 bases each). Per germline, CDR1 LGHNA and CDR2 YNFKEQ. The V end was cut by 0 bases, the J end by 5 bases, with 16 bases between. This CDR3 has 16 residues. The CDR3 DNA is TGTGCCAGCAGCCAAGAAGTGGGGGTTTTCGGGGAGACCCAGTACTTC. It specifies CASSQEVGVFGETQYF.

This chain links TRBV4-1 with TRBJ1-2, with D perhaps TRBD1 (5 bases). V was shortened by 4 bases and J by 5 bases, with 11 bases between the two germline ends. Germline V gene sequence: CDR1 MGHRA, CDR2 YSYEKL. The CDR3 runs to 13 residues. The CDR3, as DNA: TGCGCCAGCAGCCGCCCTGGGGGGTATGGCTACACCTTC. It is translated as CASSRPGGYGYTF.

The genes are TRBV7-6 and TRBJ2-5; TRBD2 agrees at 9 bases. From germline, CDR1 is SGHVS and CDR2 FNYEAQ. CDR3 length equals 12 residues. The V and J ends lost 5 bases and 10 bases, in that order; junction bases with no gene match: 5. The CDR3 DNA follows: TGTGCCAGCAGCCCAGCGGGGGGCGACCAGTACTTC. Its translation is CASSPAGGDQYF.

The chain employs TRBV5-4 and TRBJ1-2; D remains unclear. This CDR3 has 14 amino acids. Trimming left V 1 base short and J 5 bases short, with 12 bases between. Germline CDR1 and CDR2: SGHNT and YYREEE (reference sequence). In DNA form, the CDR3 reads TGTGCCAGCAGCTTGTCCGGGTACGATTATGGCTACACCTTC. As protein: CASSLSGYDYGYTF.

The V call is TRBV2, the J call TRBJ2-4; D gene uncertain. Germline V gene lookup returns CDR1 SNHLY and CDR2 FYNNEI. The CDR3 is 14 residues long. Deletions cut 5 bases from V and 8 bases from J, with 16 bases between. CDR3 residues: CASSRAPSLDIQYF. CDR3 in DNA: TGTGCCAGCAGTAGGGCCCCCTCTTTAGACATTCAGTACTTC.

The chain joins TRBV2 to TRBJ1-4, with D perhaps TRBD1 (5 bases). Trimming removed 6 bases at V and 2 bases at J, with 22 bases between. Per germline, CDR1 SNHLY and CDR2 FYNNEI. The CDR3 is 18 residues long. The CDR3 sequence: CASRNMLPGRTTNEKLFF. CDR3 DNA: TGTGCCAGCAGGAACATGCTGCCAGGGCGCACGACTAATGAAAAACTGTTTTTT.

The count of this clone is one. The genes are TRBV19 and TRBJ1-5; weak D call: TRBD1 (5 bases). The length of the CDR3 is 13 residues. V dropped 5 bases and J dropped 9 bases, with 14 bases sitting between them. Germline CDR1 reads LNHDA; CDR2 reads SQIVND (reference sequence). Written as DNA, the CDR3 is TGTGCCAGTAGTGCGCGCGGCGGGGGGCCCCAGCATTTT. It encodes CASSARGGGPQHF.

This clone was picked up one time. The chain has TRBV7-8 and TRBJ1-1; perhaps TRBD1 as D (6 bases). This CDR3 is built from 17 residues. V shed 5 bases and J shed 0 bases, with 19 bases lying between them. Germline-derived CDR1 and CDR2 are SGHVS and FQNEAQ. The CDR3 DNA reads as TGTGCCAGCAGCCGGGGGGGCGCAGGACAATTGAACACTGAAGCTTTCTTT. Its protein product is CASSRGGAGQLNTEAFF.

The rearrangement links TRBV6-6 to TRBJ2-7; TRBD2 matches at 10 bases. The junction had 4 bases not matched to a gene; V was cut back by 5 bases and J by 0 bases. Germline V gene lookup returns CDR1 MNHNY and CDR2 SVGAGI (reference sequence). This CDR3 region has 15 residues. The CDR3, as DNA: TGTGCCAGCAGTCCAACTAGCGGGGTCTCCTACGAGCAGTACTTC. It codes for CASSPTSGVSYEQYF.

This clone showed up just a few times. V is TRBV7-8 and J is TRBJ1-2, with D unresolved. Trimming left V 5 bases short and J 1 base short, with 8 bases between. Per germline, CDR1 SGHVS and CDR2 FQNEAQ. There are 13 residues in the CDR3. The CDR3 bases are TGTGCCAGCAGCCGACTGATTAACTATGGCTACACCTTC. Translated, it gives CASSRLINYGYTF.